This T cell receptor beta chain comes out of a study of tumor-infiltrating lymphocytes in oesophageal squamous cell carcinoma. This clonotype has just a few counts. MiXCR was run by TCRdb on the PCR reads, yielding one entry per CDR3 protein. The sample has some 16,000 distinct CDR3 sequences, roughly 55% seen once. Germline-derived CDR1 and CDR2 are SGHTA and FQGNSA. V was clipped by 4 bases and J by 9 bases, with 14 bases between them. This CDR3 comprises 13 residues. The sequence derives from a male donor with esophageal squamous cell carcinoma. The source material was esophageal tumor tissue. This chain connects TRBV7-2 to TRBJ2-3; D is unclear. The CDR3 bases are TGTGCCAGCAGCTCCCAACCCTTCCGGACGCAGTATTTT. Translating it yields CASSSQPFRTQYF. The complete variable domain, with remaining parts taken from reference TRBV7-2 and TRBJ2-3, reads GAGVSQSPSNKVTEKGKDVELRCDPISGHTALYWYRQSLGQGLEFLIYFQGNSAPDKSGLPSDRFSAERTGGSVSTLTIQRTQQEDSAVYLCASSSQPFRTQYFGPGTRLTVL.